These 24 T cell receptor beta chains came from one sample sequenced in a study of naive and memory T cell subsets. Two oligonucleotides, mixed equimolar, formed the beta constant-region primer covering TRBC1 and TRBC2. Nested alpha and beta constant-region primers with the SP2 primer drove four PCR rounds on ligated cDNA. One entry per CDR3 protein, called by TCRdb with MiXCR from the UMI-ligation and nested PCR reads. The sample lists just over 80,000 distinct CDR3 sequences; around 9% were seen once. Sequenced sample: naive CD8+ T cells from blood. The origin of the receptors is a human donor in good health.

The sample holds many counts of this clonotype. The chain links TRBV27 to TRBJ1-5, with D possibly being TRBD1 (6 bases). The CDR3 totals 15 residues. Per germline, CDR1 MNHEY and CDR2 SMNVEV (reference sequence). V shed 1 base and J shed 2 bases, with 9 bases lying between them. Here the CDR3 reads CASSLWSGGNQPQHF. CDR3 coding DNA: TGTGCCAGCAGTTTATGGTCAGGGGGCAATCAGCCCCAGCATTTT.

The chain links TRBV2 to TRBJ1-4, with D hard to call. The CDR3 consists of 15 residues. Germline loops: CDR1 SNHLY, CDR2 FYNNEI. V gave up 8 bases and J gave up 0 bases, with 13 bases separating them. CDR3 nucleotides: TGTGCCAGCGATCCCTCCGGGGCAACTAATGAAAAACTGTTTTTT. It specifies CASDPSGATNEKLFF. The entire variable domain, with the rest obtained from reference TRBV2 and TRBJ1-4, is as follows: EPEVTQTPSHQVTQMGQEVILRCVPISNHLYFYWYRQILGQKVEFLVSFYNNEISEKSEIFDDQFSVERPDGSNFTLKIRSTKLEDSAMYFCASDPSGATNEKLFFGSGTQLSVL.

This clonotype was detected a few times. The gene calls are TRBV5-1 and TRBJ2-7; 8 bases are a match to TRBD2. The CDR3 has 17 residues. Germline CDR1 and CDR2: SGHRS and YFSETQ. Trimming took 0 bases from V and 2 from J; bases not matched to a gene: 10. For the CDR3, the DNA is TGCGCCAGCAGCTTGGGGTACTCTAGCGGGCCTACCTACGAGCAGTACTTC. As protein: CASSLGYSSGPTYEQYF.

This clonotype has at least ten counts. This chain joins TRBV4-3 and TRBJ1-6; maybe TRBD1 (5 bases). Germline V lookup: CDR1 LGHNA, CDR2 YSLEER. Trimming stripped 4 bases from V and 10 bases from J, with 14 bases between. CDR3 length: 14 residues. CDR3 sequence reads: CASSPQGLRSPLHF. The CDR3 region has the DNA TGCGCCAGCAGCCCCCAGGGATTGAGGTCACCCCTCCACTTT.

V usage is TRBV27 and J usage is TRBJ1-2; 8 positions agree with TRBD1. The germline CDR1 and CDR2 sequences are MNHEY and SMNVEV (reference sequence). This CDR3 has 12 amino acids. J was trimmed by 6 bases and V by 8 bases; bases with no gene match: 5. The CDR3 sequence: CASSDRGNGYTF. The CDR3 coding sequence is TGTGCCAGCTCAGACAGGGGCAATGGCTACACCTTC.

This clonotype was seen ten or more times. V is TRBV6-5 and J is TRBJ2-3; 14 nucleotides agree with TRBD2. Germline-derived CDR1 and CDR2 are MNHEY and SVGAGI. The CDR3 consists of 16 residues. The V segment lost 2 bases and the J segment 5 bases; nucleotides outside the gene matches: 3. CDR3 residues: CASSYTGLAGGDTQYF. CDR3 coding DNA: TGTGCCAGCAGTTACACCGGACTAGCGGGAGGAGATACGCAGTATTTT.

The chain is built from TRBV27 and TRBJ2-2; maybe TRBD1 (6 bases). With 5 bases removed from V and 0 bases from J, the gap between germline ends came to 10 bases. The germline gives CDR1 MNHEY, CDR2 SMNVEV (reference sequence). The CDR3 runs 15 residues. The CDR3 loop reads CASSPRQANTGELFF. Written as DNA, the CDR3 is TGTGCCAGCAGTCCGCGACAGGCGAACACCGGGGAGCTGTTTTTT.

The J gene is TRBJ1-2, the V gene TRBV11-2, with 9 nucleotides matching TRBD1. CDR1 is SGHAT, CDR2 FQNNGV, per germline. The CDR3 length is 15 residues. The junction had 0 bases not matched to a gene; V was cut back by 1 base and J by 0 bases. The CDR3 sequence: CASSLGQGANYGYTF. CDR3 nucleotides: TGTGCCAGCAGCTTAGGACAGGGGGCTAACTATGGCTACACCTTC.

There are a few counts of this clonotype. The gene calls are TRBV7-9 and TRBJ2-1; the D is unclear. In germline, CDR1 is SEHNR, CDR2 FQNEAQ (reference sequence). The CDR3 has 13 amino acids. Trimming took 5 bases from V and 10 from J, leaving 15 bases between them. The CDR3 loop reads CASSTDPAREQFF. DNA for the CDR3: TGTGCCAGCAGCACGGATCCCGCCAGAGAGCAGTTCTTC.

This clonotype was seen more than once but under ten times. The J gene is TRBJ2-3, the V gene TRBV20-1; TRBD2 matches at 9 bases. Trimming took 5 bases from V and 1 from J; bases not matched to a gene: 13. This CDR3 spans 17 amino acids. Germline CDR1 DFQATT, CDR2 SNEGSKA (reference sequence). Here the CDR3 DNA reads TGCAGTGCTCCCTCTTCCCAGACTAGCGGCCGCACAGATACGCAGTATTTT. Translating it yields CSAPSSQTSGRTDTQYF.

The chain joins TRBV5-1 to TRBJ2-7; 8 nucleotides line up with TRBD2. This CDR3 is built from 17 residues. CDR1 is SGHRS and CDR2 is YFSETQ in the germline V gene. V was clipped by 4 bases and J by 0 bases; unmatched bases: 12. As DNA, the CDR3 is TGCGCCAGCAGCCCATTCATAGCGGGACCTAGCTCCTACGAGCAGTACTTC. Protein sequence: CASSPFIAGPSSYEQYF.

This rearrangement joins TRBV7-9 to TRBJ2-3; TRBD2 matches 10 bases. The V and J ends lost 4 bases and 4 bases, in that order; junction bases with no gene match: 2. CDR1 and CDR2 (germline): SEHNR, FQNEAQ (reference sequence). The CDR3 covers 14 residues. CDR3 bases: TGTGCCAGCAGCTCGCTAGCGGGAGCAGATACGCAGTATTTT. This codes for CASSSLAGADTQYF.

This clonotype was recorded many times. The chain couples TRBV10-3 to TRBJ2-5; D is undetermined. CDR1 is ENHRY, CDR2 SYGVKD, per germline. This CDR3 has 13 amino acids. V lost 0 bases and J 4 bases, leaving 6 bases between the germline ends. This CDR3 reads CAISESQLETQYF. The CDR3 coding sequence is TGTGCCATCAGTGAGTCTCAGTTAGAGACCCAGTACTTC.

This chain uses TRBV13 with TRBJ2-1, with TRBD1 identical over 7 bases. Germline V gene sequence: CDR1 PRHDT, CDR2 FYEKMQ (reference sequence). The CDR3 sequence is 14 residues long. The V segment lost 5 bases and the J segment 6 bases; nucleotides outside the gene matches: 7. The CDR3 sequence is CASSQGRQGNEQFF. The CDR3 coding sequence is TGTGCCAGCAGCCAAGGGCGACAGGGCAATGAGCAGTTCTTC. The entire variable domain, with the rest obtained from reference TRBV13 and TRBJ2-1, is as follows: AAGVIQSPRHLIKEKRETATLKCYPIPRHDTVYWYQQGPGQDPQFLISFYEKMQSDKGSIPDRFSAQQFSDYHSELNMSSLELGDSALYFCASSQGRQGNEQFFGPGTRLTVL.

This clonotype was observed at least ten times. V usage is TRBV6-2 or TRBV6-3 and J usage is TRBJ2-2, with 14 bases fitting TRBD2. Germline V gives CDR1 MNHEY, CDR2 SVGEGT. Losses at the gene ends were 5 bases for V and 6 bases for J; bases not matched to a gene: 8. CDR3 length: 17 amino acids. The CDR3 sequence: CASSHPVGLAGAGELFF. The CDR3 DNA is TGTGCCAGCAGTCACCCGGTGGGACTAGCGGGAGCCGGGGAGCTGTTTTTT.

V is TRBV6-5 and J is TRBJ2-5, with 8 bases that match TRBD1. Germline loops: CDR1 MNHEY, CDR2 SVGAGI. V dropped 3 bases and J dropped 5; count of bases not matched to a gene: 8. The CDR3 consists of 15 residues. The CDR3 DNA is TGTGCCAGCAGTTATACGCAGGGGGCTTCGGAGACCCAGTACTTC. This sequence encodes CASSYTQGASETQYF.

In this sample, this clonotype turned up many times. The CDR3 here is CATSVVAGADNEQFF. CDR3 nucleotide sequence: TGTGCCACCAGTGTCGTAGCGGGAGCGGACAATGAGCAGTTCTTC. The chain combines TRBV24-1 with TRBJ2-1; TRBD2 matches 9 bases. The length of the CDR3 is 15 residues. V was clipped by 5 bases and J by 5 bases; unmatched bases: 6. Germline V gene lookup returns CDR1 KGHDR and CDR2 SFDVKD.

This clonotype was recorded a few times. The rearrangement links TRBV9 to TRBJ2-7; D ambiguous. Germline V gives CDR1 SGDLS, CDR2 YYNGEE. The V gene lost 0 bases and the J gene lost 5 bases, with 9 bases spanning the gap. This CDR3 is built from 13 residues. The CDR3 nucleotides read TGTGCCAGCAGCGTAGGTATAGGGAACGAGCAGTACTTC. Translating it yields CASSVGIGNEQYF.

This clonotype was counted at least ten times. The V and J genes are TRBV29-1 and TRBJ1-2; tentatively, D is TRBD1 (5 bases). Germline V lookup: CDR1 SQVTM, CDR2 ANQGSEA. The germline V and J ends were trimmed by 6 bases and 7 bases, with 12 bases remaining between them. The CDR3 covers 11 residues. For the CDR3, the DNA is TGCAGCGTGACCGGGACTCCTGGCTACACCTTC. Its translation: CSVTGTPGYTF. Full variable domain (rest looked up from reference TRBV29-1 and TRBJ1-2): SAVISQKPSRDICQRGTSLTIQCQVDSQVTMMFWYRQQPGQSLTLIATANQGSEATYESGFVIDKFPISRPNLTFSTLTVSNMSPEDSSIYLCSVTGTPGYTFGSGTRLTVV.

This clonotype was picked up many times. V usage is TRBV29-1 and J usage is TRBJ1-2; D gene ambiguous. There are 15 residues in the CDR3. V was shortened by 2 bases and J by 3 bases, with 16 bases between the two germline ends. Germline CDR1 and CDR2: SQVTM and ANQGSEA. The CDR3 nucleotides are TGCAGCGTTGAATTGGTTGTAGACGCCTACTATGGCTACACCTTC. It is translated as CSVELVVDAYYGYTF.

This clonotype has only a few counts. The chain combines TRBV29-1 with TRBJ1-3; D is possibly TRBD1 (5 bases). V lost 4 bases, J lost 1 base, and 11 bases lay in between. The CDR3 consists of 14 residues. Germline lookup yields CDR1 SQVTM and CDR2 ANQGSEA. The CDR3 nucleotides are TGCAGCGTTGTTAGAGGGGAATCTGGAAACACCATATATTTT. Protein: CSVVRGESGNTIYF.

The sample holds a few counts of this clonotype. The V call is TRBV18, the J call TRBJ2-1; tentatively, D is TRBD1 or TRBD2 (5 bases each). The CDR3 extends over 16 amino acids. V gave up 3 bases and J gave up 7 bases, with 19 bases separating them. The germline CDR1 and CDR2 sequences are KGHSH and LQKENI. The CDR3 region is CASSPSRAGGTNEQFF. The CDR3 DNA reads TGTGCCAGCTCACCGTCGAGGGCTGGGGGTACGAATGAGCAGTTCTTC.

The V call is TRBV6-6, the J call TRBJ2-7, with D perhaps TRBD1 (6 bases). Trimming stripped 6 bases from V and 2 bases from J, with 11 bases between. Germline V gene data show CDR1 as MNHNY and CDR2 as SVGAGI (reference sequence). This CDR3 has 13 residues. The CDR3 DNA sequence: TGTGCCAGCAGCCCCGGACAGACCTACGAGCAGTACTTC. Encoded protein: CASSPGQTYEQYF.

This clonotype was picked up many times. This rearrangement joins TRBV3-1 to TRBJ2-7, with 9 bases matching TRBD2. Germline CDR1 and CDR2: LGHDT and YNNKEL (reference sequence). The CDR3 runs to 16 residues. With 0 bases clipped from V and 6 bases from J, the junction kept 9 bases outside the gene matches. Here the CDR3 reads CASSQDAVAGASEQYF. The CDR3 region has the DNA TGTGCCAGCAGCCAAGATGCGGTAGCGGGAGCATCCGAGCAGTACTTC.